The present T cell receptor beta chain was sequenced within a study of T-cell memory formation after mild COVID-19. Amplification by 5'RACE using constant-segment primers produced TCR alpha and TCR beta cDNA libraries that carried sample barcodes and UMIs. TCRdb called the 5' RACE reads again in MiXCR, with one record for every CDR3 protein. The repertoire holds around 340,000 distinct CDR3 sequences, with about 13% as singletons. Note on this clonotype: The antigen is undetermined.

In germline, CDR1 is LGHDT, CDR2 YNNKEL (reference sequence). The CDR3 totals 13 residues. The V end lost 1 base, the J end lost 2 bases, and 5 bases lay between the germline ends. Points from the study as a whole: Clones which contracted sat mainly in CM and EM if CD4+, and in EMRA if CD8+.

This sequence originates from a man aged 18 to 35 who had mild COVID-19 (a few samples of this study predate the infection). Cell type and time point are not known. Sequencing input: PBMCs or a T cell subset sorted from them (not recorded which). This chain links TRBV3-1 with TRBJ1-2, with D uncertain. CDR3 protein: CASSQVANYGYTF. CDR3 nucleotides: TGTGCCAGCAGCCAAGTAGCAAACTATGGCTACACCTTC.